This T cell receptor beta chain was profiled in a study of T cell responses to AZD1222 COVID-19 vaccine. General study findings and limits: Just a handful of people given AZD1222 tested seropositive at baseline. Targets within unmutated variant regions were reportedly found for nearly half of spike-specific TCRs. Elevations in Spike-specific TCR breadth and depth followed administration of two AZD1222 doses. Vaccine-related CD4 TCRs covered spike, predominating at 160-218 and 743-854.

CDR3 length: 16 amino acids. The germline V gene has CDR1 KGHSH and CDR2 LQKENI. The V gene lost 1 base and the J gene lost 3 bases, with 15 bases spanning the gap. Regarding this clone: Its target is unknown.

The data were produced by immunoSEQ multiplex PCR, yet TCRdb's version contains in-frame clones alone and is incomplete. The sample gives 90,000 to 150,000 clones, about 90% of which show up once; 7.5% to 9.5% is in the top ten. This clonotype was sampled from an adult in good health. Material: peripheral blood, obtained on day 0 of AZD1222 vaccination. The gene calls are TRBV18 and TRBJ1-1, with D possibly TRBD1 on 5 matching bases. This chain's CDR3 is CASSPRSGMGDTEAFF. In nucleotides, the CDR3 is TGTGCCAGCTCACCACGATCAGGGATGGGGGACACTGAAGCTTTCTTT.